The rows below give T cell receptor beta chains drawn from one sample of a study of early T cells in non-severe SARS-CoV-2 infection. One entry per CDR3 protein results from TCRdb running MiXCR on the 5' RACE reads. This table holds some 19,000 distinct CDR3 sequences, approximately 4.1% found once. Sequenced sample: whole blood. All receptors come from an adult who was a healthcare worker with PCR-confirmed SARS-CoV-2 infection or an uninfected control (not recorded which). Each CDR3 is given with its conserved first and last residue. D genes are given only for firm matches. Clone size is given for some rows only: seen once, a few or many times, or a class if the clone is expanded.

>TRBV7-3|TRBJ1-1|.|many
CASRSYSEAFF
TGTGCCAGCAGGTCATACAGTGAAGCTTTCTTT
>TRBV4-1|TRBJ2-4|.|many
CASSQEDSRGLGAENIQYF
TGCGCCAGCAGCCAAGAGGACAGCAGGGGACTGGGGGCGGAAAACATTCAGTACTTC
>TRBV6-5|TRBJ1-2|.|medium-sized
CASGEDYGYTF
TGTGCCAGCGGGGAGGACTATGGCTACACCTTC
>TRBV9|TRBJ2-7|.|medium-sized
CASSTARSEQYF
TGTGCCAGCAGCACGGCCCGCTCCGAGCAGTACTTC
>TRBV7-6|TRBJ2-7|.|many
CASSLAQGGTAYEQYF
TGTGCCAGCAGCTTAGCGCAGGGGGGCACGGCCTACGAGCAGTACTTC
>TRBV5-1|TRBJ2-6|TRBD1|many
CASSLDRGHGANVLTF
TGCGCCAGCAGCTTGGACAGGGGGCATGGGGCCAACGTCCTGACTTTC
>TRBV27|TRBJ2-1|.|many
CASSPRAGYNEQFF
TGTGCCAGCAGTCCCCGGGCCGGATACAATGAGCAGTTCTTC
>TRBV20-1|TRBJ2-3|TRBD2|many
CSAISGVGADTQYF
TGCAGTGCTATAAGCGGGGTTGGGGCAGATACGCAGTATTTT
>TRBV18|TRBJ2-1|.|.
CASSQAPWATNEQFF
TGTGCCAGCTCTCAAGCCCCCTGGGCCACCAATGAGCAGTTCTTC
>TRBV27|TRBJ2-3|.|many
CASRGDLTDTQYF
TGTGCCAGCAGGGGGGACCTCACAGATACGCAGTATTTT
>TRBV29-1|TRBJ2-3|TRBD2|few
CSVGLAVADTQYF
TGCAGCGTTGGACTAGCAGTCGCAGATACGCAGTATTTT
>TRBV20-1|TRBJ2-1|TRBD2|many
CSARGLAGGNNEQFF
TGCAGTGCCCGGGGACTAGCGGGGGGGAACAATGAGCAGTTCTTC
>TRBV12-3/TRBV12-4|TRBJ1-1|.|many
CASRGLGQAFF
TGTGCCAGCCGGGGGTTGGGGCAAGCTTTCTTT
>TRBV12-3/TRBV12-4|TRBJ1-2|.|many
CASSYPAAGGYTF
TGTGCCAGCAGTTATCCGGCGGCAGGAGGCTACACCTTC
>TRBV5-1|TRBJ2-7|.|many
CASSFDRGSDEQYF
TGCGCCAGCAGCTTCGATCGGGGTTCGGACGAGCAGTACTTC
>TRBV11-2|TRBJ2-3|.|.
CASSRVTDTQYF
TGTGCCAGCAGCCGGGTCACAGATACGCAGTATTTT
>TRBV14|TRBJ2-1|.|few
CASSQVPSFYNEQFF
TGTGCCAGCAGCCAAGTACCTAGCTTTTACAATGAGCAGTTCTTC
>TRBV7-2|TRBJ2-5|.|.
CASSLNRQETQYF
TGTGCCAGCAGCTTAAACAGACAAGAGACCCAGTACTTC
>TRBV15|TRBJ2-3|.|many
CATSGGRAATQYF
TGTGCCACCAGCGGAGGAAGGGCGGCGACGCAGTATTTT
>TRBV6-1|TRBJ1-2|.|many
CASSDGPRNYGYTF
TGTGCCAGCAGTGACGGCCCAAGAAACTATGGCTACACCTTC
>TRBV20-1|TRBJ2-1|TRBD2|many
CSARQTSGGHEQFF
TGCAGTGCTAGGCAGACTAGCGGGGGCCATGAGCAGTTCTTC
>TRBV7-9|TRBJ2-4|TRBD1|many
CASSSTPGQGPSVAKNIQYF
TGTGCCAGCAGCTCTACGCCGGGACAGGGGCCCTCGGTTGCCAAAAACATTCAGTACTTC
>TRBV5-1|TRBJ2-2|.|.
CASSFKSAGELFF
TGCGCCAGCAGCTTTAAATCGGCCGGGGAGCTGTTTTTT
>TRBV6-2/TRBV6-3|TRBJ2-5|.|few
CASSGWETQYF
TGTGCCAGCAGTGGTTGGGAGACCCAGTACTTC
>TRBV11-3|TRBJ1-3|.|medium-sized
CASSVGSSGNTIYF
TGTGCCAGCAGCGTCGGGAGCTCTGGAAACACCATATATTTT
>TRBV19|TRBJ2-5|TRBD1|medium-sized
CASSLGTGGETQYF
TGTGCCAGTAGCCTCGGGACAGGGGGAGAGACCCAGTACTTC
>TRBV7-2|TRBJ1-6|.|many
CASSFGRQPNSPLHF
TGTGCCAGCAGCTTCGGTCGACAGCCTAATTCACCCCTCCACTTT
>TRBV7-9|TRBJ2-5|.|few
CASSSRDFIGDQETQYF
TGTGCCAGCAGCTCCCGAGACTTCATTGGGGACCAAGAGACCCAGTACTTC
>TRBV4-3|TRBJ2-6|TRBD1|many
CASSGTGGVGANVLTF
TGCGCCAGCAGTGGGACAGGGGGCGTTGGGGCCAACGTCCTGACTTTC
>TRBV29-1|TRBJ1-1|.|.
CSVEEGPKNTEAFF
TGCAGCGTTGAAGAGGGACCGAAGAACACTGAAGCTTTCTTT
>TRBV27|TRBJ2-1|TRBD1|many
CASSLSGTGLDNEQFF
TGTGCCAGCAGTTTATCCGGGACAGGCCTCGACAATGAGCAGTTCTTC
>TRBV18|TRBJ2-5|.|many
CASSPRLGEETQYF
TGTGCCAGCTCACCACGACTAGGCGAAGAGACCCAGTACTTC
>TRBV6-6|TRBJ2-6|.|medium-sized
CASSETGSGANVLTF
TGTGCCAGCAGTGAAACAGGATCCGGGGCCAACGTCCTGACTTTC
>TRBV12-3/TRBV12-4|TRBJ2-7|TRBD1|many
CASSPGQFPYEQYF
TGTGCCAGCAGTCCGGGACAGTTCCCCTACGAGCAGTACTTC
>TRBV9|TRBJ2-7|.|many
CASSVLPGGEYNEQYF
TGTGCCAGCAGCGTCCTCCCGGGGGGCGAGTATAACGAGCAGTACTTC
>TRBV19|TRBJ2-1|TRBD2|many
CASSNGLAADEQFF
TGTGCCAGTAGTAACGGACTAGCAGCGGATGAGCAGTTCTTC
>TRBV19|TRBJ1-5|.|many
CASSIGVRGNQPQHF
TGTGCCAGTAGTATCGGGGTCAGGGGCAATCAGCCCCAGCATTTT
>TRBV6-2/TRBV6-3|TRBJ1-6|.|once
CASSFGRESPLHF
TGTGCCAGCAGTTTCGGGCGTGAGTCACCCCTCCACTTT
>TRBV5-1|TRBJ2-6|.|medium-sized
CASSENSGANVLTF
TGCGCCAGCAGCGAAAACTCTGGGGCCAACGTCCTGACTTTC
>TRBV6-2/TRBV6-3|TRBJ2-1|.|.
CASSYGGSYNEQFF
TGTGCCAGCAGTTACGGGGGTTCCTACAATGAGCAGTTCTTC
>TRBV27|TRBJ2-2|.|many
CAGGTDTGELFF
TGTGCCGGGGGGACGGACACCGGGGAGCTGTTTTTT
>TRBV20-1|TRBJ2-2|.|many
CSARDGQLNTGELFF
TGCAGTGCTAGAGATGGACAATTGAACACCGGGGAGCTGTTTTTT
>TRBV18|TRBJ2-5|.|many
CASSLDAQETQYF
TGTGCCAGCTCACTAGACGCGCAAGAGACCCAGTACTTC
>TRBV18|TRBJ2-3|TRBD1|many
CASSPPRQGVITDTQYF
TGTGCCAGCTCACCACCCCGACAGGGAGTAATCACAGATACGCAGTATTTT
>TRBV12-3/TRBV12-4|TRBJ2-5|TRBD2|many
CASSQTSGGAKTQYF
TGTGCCAGCAGTCAAACTAGCGGGGGGGCGAAGACCCAGTACTTC
>TRBV19|TRBJ1-5|.|.
CASSMADGSNQPQHF
TGTGCCAGTAGTATGGCGGACGGTAGCAATCAGCCCCAGCATTTT
>TRBV5-6|TRBJ2-5|TRBD1|many
CASSQGQGQQETQYF
TGTGCCAGCAGCCAGGGACAGGGTCAACAAGAGACCCAGTACTTC
>TRBV3-1|TRBJ2-5|TRBD1|many
CASRPGWQGVQETQYF
TGTGCCAGCAGGCCCGGATGGCAGGGGGTACAAGAGACCCAGTACTTC
>TRBV9|TRBJ2-2|.|medium-sized
CASSPPRGTGELFF
TGTGCCAGCAGCCCCCCCCGGGGGACCGGGGAGCTGTTTTTT
>TRBV28|TRBJ2-5|.|many
CASTRGGQPGETQYF
TGTGCCAGCACGAGAGGGGGGCAACCTGGAGAGACCCAGTACTTC
>TRBV12-3/TRBV12-4|TRBJ1-4|.|many
CASSLSAGNEKLFF
TGTGCCAGCAGTTTATCGGCAGGGAATGAAAAACTGTTTTTT
>TRBV7-2|TRBJ1-5|.|many
CASSLAPGAGQPQHF
TGTGCCAGCAGCTTAGCCCCAGGGGCGGGCCAGCCCCAGCATTTT
>TRBV7-2|TRBJ1-1|TRBD1|.
CASSPDRGYDTEAFF
TGTGCCAGCAGCCCGGACAGGGGGTACGACACTGAAGCTTTCTTT
>TRBV7-2|TRBJ1-1|.|many
CASSLGPHATTEAFF
TGTGCCAGCAGCTTGGGGCCCCATGCTACGACTGAAGCTTTCTTT